A single sample is the source of the 2 T cell receptor beta chains below, sequenced in a study of control samples from healthy donors and cancer patients. The method was immunoSEQ multiplex PCR; TCRdb's version includes in-frame clones alone and lacks a portion of them. Of roughly 120,000 clones detected, approximately 88% appear once; the ten largest clones hold 30% to 40%. The sample comprised blood. These receptor sequences come from a man between 50 and 59 years old in good health.

This chain uses TRBV18 with TRBJ2-2; 8 bases align to TRBD2. Trimming at V came to 2 bases and at J to 6 bases, leaving 8 bases not matched to a gene. This CDR3 has 16 residues. Germline V gene data show CDR1 as KGHSH and CDR2 as LQKENI. The CDR3 bases are TGTGCCAGCTCACCAAATAAAGCGGGGGAGTCCGGGGAGCTGTTTTTT. This encodes CASSPNKAGESGELFF.

The chain is built from TRBV6-4 and TRBJ1-2; D gene ambiguous. Germline CDR1 MRHNA, CDR2 SNTAGT. This CDR3 contains 13 residues. The V gene lost 0 bases and the J gene lost 4 bases, with 6 bases spanning the gap. For the CDR3, the DNA is TGTGCCAGCAGTGACTCCGGCGGCTATGGCTACACCTTC. The encoded protein is CASSDSGGYGYTF.